This T cell receptor (beta chain) emerged from a study of cytomegalovirus exposure and HLA in healthy donors listed by TCRdb under 2017. For the wider study: In an earlier analysis of roughly 590 of the donors, 250 to 300 Gb of sequence data and 90 million to 120 million unique TCR beta sequences from roughly 200 million T cells were reported. About 320 gigabases of sequencing data and approximately 85 million unique TCR sequences were included in an early release covering 500 to 750 HLA-typed donors. Of the 350 to 450 genotyped donors, 75% to 85% were placed in the genetic ancestry cluster associated with self-reported Caucasian donors. The study aimed to test whether cataloging public T cell receptors could reveal signatures of past pathogen exposure. Using immunosequencing, the study profiled T cell repertoires from fewer than 700 subjects and related those repertoires to cytomegalovirus serostatus. In addition to the first cohort of 650 to 800 subjects, a separate validation cohort of approximately 130 different subjects was used. To predict cytomegalovirus infection status, the study brought together high-throughput TCR immunosequencing, statistical association of individual TCRs with disease status, and machine learning. In a later analysis, previously published TCR beta repertoires from 500 to 750 donors were re-analyzed and high-resolution HLA genotyping was added so that TCR occurrence patterns could be studied. In the later analysis, no new phenotypic data were used to find candidate immune exposures; instead, reliance was placed on TCR beta sequences and their occurrence across donors. An earlier analysis of 500 to 750 of the donors applied high-throughput TCR beta sequencing to assess whether each TCR beta V gene segment acted as functional or pseudogenic. Donor age, sex, ethnicity and CMV serostatus were compiled alongside the repertoire data. In a later genetic analysis, genome-wide SNP genotypes for about 55% of the 666 donors were used, and that subset was treated as a discovery cohort. Every repertoire in the discovery cohort had been generated on one and the same sequencing platform. Class I and class II HLA loci were covered by the typing at four-digit resolution. Typing coverage varied by locus: roughly 629-640 donors for A, B, C, DRB1 and DQB1; about 520 for DQA1; about 600 for DPA1; under 490 for DPB1. Five DR-DQ haplotypes were treated as single units for association and clustering because of strong linkage in the cohort. On average, about 240,000 unique TCR beta nucleotide sequences were sequenced per donor among a few hundred genotyped donors of the cohort, with roughly a sixth of those sequences being non-productive.

The cohort was made up of 500 to 850 healthy bone marrow donors. All cohort members were sampled while nominally healthy, although unrecorded immune exposures were likely present. The donor was CMV seropositive and belonged to the group of more than 250 seropositive cohort members. A peripheral blood sample was collected from each donor, and TCR beta sequencing was performed on peripheral blood mononuclear cells. Genomic DNA was extracted from the blood cell samples with the Qiagen DNeasy Blood Extraction Kit. Inclusive of the bounding cysteine and phenylalanine, the CDR3 is 16 residues long. Only the CDR3 region is kept as DNA, spanning 48 bases read in frame from base 1. Trimming leaves V shorter by 5 bases and J shorter by 0 bases, with the junction holding 3 bases beyond the gene matches. Reading the germline V gene gives CDR1 SNHLY and CDR2 FYNNEI. A word on this clone: It lacks a known antigen.

The method was the immunoSEQ multiplex PCR assay. The multiplex PCR relied on a mix of 60 forward primers for TCR Vbeta segments and 13 reverse primers for TCR Jbeta segments. Amplification of the CDR3 region of rearranged TCR beta genes was performed with a multiplex PCR assay on genomic DNA. Amplified TCR beta libraries were sequenced as 87-base-pair reads on the Illumina HiSeq System. The study's own analysis went as follows. A later analysis counted tens of millions of unique TCR beta chains across the 550 to 700 repertoires, and some 11 million of these chains were shared by at least two donors. Raw reads were error-corrected and collapsed into unique sequences with a nearest-neighbor algorithm that merged closely related sequences to remove PCR and sequencing errors. CDR3 sequences were aligned to IMGT reference sequences to assign V, D and J gene segments. For a sequence to be retained, a match of at least six nucleotides to both a V gene segment and a J gene segment was required. A rearrangement counted as productive if the CDR3 had no stop codons and remained in frame with V and J, and every other rearrangement counted as non-productive. CDR3 was defined according to IMGT convention as the region running from the second conserved V-encoded cysteine to the conserved J-encoded phenylalanine. In an earlier analysis of approximately 500 of the donors, sequences lacking an unambiguous match to a single V gene segment were excluded. An earlier analysis of approximately 590 of the donors called V segments functional above 56.7% productive rearrangements and segregating when the between-donor standard deviation exceeded 5%. To diagnose cytomegalovirus status from the catalog of TCR beta chain sequences, a statistical classification framework was built. A later analysis assigned V and J genes by comparing TCR nucleotide sequences with IMGT/GENE-DB human TR gene sequences. A later analysis assigned CDR3 sequences and most-parsimonious VDJ recombination scenarios with the TCRdist pipeline. A later analysis defined each TCR beta chain by its CDR3 amino acid sequence plus V-gene family, and excluded reads lacking a unique V-gene family. To address suspected cross-contamination and a sequencing artifact, a later analysis removed 592 highly shared, low-generation-probability nucleotide sequences. In a later analysis, a clonal expansion index for each public chain was calculated from normalized within-repertoire ranks of inferred template counts. In a later analysis, generation probabilities were computed using a VDJ recombination model fitted to out-of-frame rearrangements, and the results were checked against IGoR. A later analysis scored TCR-TCR, TCR-HLA and TCR-CMV co-occurrence with hypergeometric tests, applying a repertoire-size bias correction to TCR pairs. A later analysis estimated false discovery rates by permuting HLA or CMV assignments 20 times. In a later analysis, co-occurring TCRs were grouped with DBSCAN, and TCRdist sequence similarity was added when clustering was performed within HLA-allele-positive subsets. Repertoires with fewer than 30,000 or more than 120,000 public chains, plus five repertoires with anomalous nucleotide sharing, were excluded from co-occurrence clustering. This is the immuneACCESS table as TCRdb keeps it, with only in-frame sequences that have V and J called. A part of the clones is gone; compared with another copy, unresolved V genes explain less than half, and the rest is unexplained. The V and J calls and the clone size are those of that table, but D and trimming were determined from the DNA. This sample's table lists fewer than 85,000 clones. Clones ranked in the top ten supply 4.5% to 5% of the sample.

Paper-wide results and their limitations: Compared with equally common non-associated chains, HLA-associated TCR beta chains in a later analysis were more clonally expanded and had lower generation probabilities. A later genetic analysis associated a missense DCLRE1C variant with V-gene and J-gene trimming of TCR beta chains, and an independent cohort replicated the association. Because counts were too low, more than 15 rarely observed V segments, including chromosome 9 orphons, were left out of the earlier analysis of approximately 500 of the donors. A cluster of highly shared sequence variants was judged likely to be a technical artifact of the sequencing pipeline. According to a later analysis, most CMV-associated TCR beta chains appeared to be HLA-restricted, and the HLA associations seemed to be driven largely by CMV exposure. Assigning TCR associations to individual alleles was difficult when HLA alleles, especially DR and DQ, strongly co-occurred. In an earlier analysis of around 600 of the donors, most TCR beta V segments were observed in productive rearrangements about 87% or about 30% of the time, broadly matching IMGT annotations. Several of the top co-occurrence clusters appeared to be linked to parvovirus B19, influenza, CMV and Epstein-Barr virus, according to a later analysis. According to a later analysis, TCR association rates differed among HLA loci, with DRB1 alleles showing the most associated TCRs and HLA-C alleles showing the fewest. For the cohort, immune exposure information was limited to CMV serostatus. Because the 87-base-pair reads could not distinguish some IMGT-functional V segments, including TRBV6-2 and TRBV6-3, those segments were excluded. In a later analysis, around 17,000 TCR beta sequences were associated with specific HLA alleles at a false discovery rate of 0.05. Correlated functional status among segregating V segments might be attributable to linkage disequilibrium, but an unknown experimental factor could not be ruled out. Cytomegalovirus status was reported to be diagnosed by the classifier with high specificity and sensitivity in both the original and validation cohorts. According to the authors, the approach could potentially be generalized to other disease states and immunological phenotypes. A further reported finding was that TCR beta sequences accurately predicted the HLA-A and HLA-B alleles for most subjects in the first cohort. Presence/absence analyses assumed roughly uniform sequencing depth across donors, an assumption that may not hold. This cohort had only TCR beta chains sequenced, and the lack of alpha or paired-chain data limited which features could be detected. According to a later genetic analysis, donors in an Asian-associated ancestry cluster had fewer N-insertions in productive TCRs than the roughly 660-donor mean. Because some donors lacked HLA typing at each locus, the association tests relied only on the typed subset. In vitro tests confirmed that a few of the cytomegalovirus-associated TCR beta chains recognize cytomegalovirus antigens. The study listed 150 to 200 TCR beta chains as associated with cytomegalovirus. Most TCR sequences were seen in very few donors, while some public TCRs were found in many individuals.

The sequenced material came from PBMCs. The sequence is built from TRBV2 and TRBJ2-5; TRBD2 lines up with 13 middle nucleotides. This sequence was found in a woman in her thirties or forties in good health and CMV-seropositive. The CDR3 region reads CASSRLAGGNQETQYF. In nucleotide form, the sequence is TGTGCCAGCAGTAGACTAGCGGGGGGCAACCAAGAGACCCAGTACTTC.